The clone carrying this T cell receptor (beta chain) was counted once. Germline CDR1 LGHNA, CDR2 YNFKEQ. The CDR3 length is 14 residues. Unmatched junction bases numbered 10, after V lost 0 bases and J lost 15 bases. Enrolment of Seattle patients took place during active infection, and they were followed longitudinally. The data are from a study of blood T cell repertoires in COVID-19. The wider study: Samples taken during acute and convalescent COVID-19 were collected in the United States, Italy and Spain. T cells, B-cell-depleted T cells, or PBMCs supplied cDNA or gDNA.

Per the original data handling: How many nucleated cells were present was estimated from reference gene primer amplification. Generated by immunoSEQ multiplex PCR, the TCRdb table keeps only in-frame clones and is missing some. The V and J calls and the clone size are those of that table, but D and trimming were determined from the DNA. Here the sample spans some 85,000 clones, just under 80% being singletons. This TCR was sampled from a man in his 70s with COVID-19, enrolled during active disease. Sample: peripheral blood. This chain links TRBV4-2 with TRBJ2-1; 8 nucleotides line up with TRBD2. The DNA for the CDR3 is TGTGCCAGCAGCCAAGAGGGGACGGGGGGGCTCCTGTTCTTC. Translation: CASSQEGTGGLLFF.